The 32 T cell receptor beta chains below were found in one sample sequenced in a study of breast tumors, draining lymph nodes, adjacent tissues. A single record per CDR3 protein comes from TCRdb applying MiXCR to the multiplex PCR reads. The top ten hold roughly 19% of the sample, which has some 66,000 distinct CDR3 sequences, less than 60% seen once. Sequenced material: breast tumor tissue. These receptors were taken from a female donor with breast cancer. Some clones in this sample may be carry-over from other donors' samples.

This clonotype has a count of ten or more. The gene calls are TRBV9 and TRBJ2-1; D may correspond to TRBD1 or TRBD2 (5 bases each). Trimming took off 3 bases at V and 3 bases at J, with 10 bases between the two ends. The CDR3 totals 14 residues. Germline values: CDR1 SGDLS, CDR2 YYNGEE. The CDR3 loop is CASSGSGGYNEQFF. DNA for the CDR3: TGTGCCAGCAGCGGGAGTGGGGGCTACAATGAGCAGTTCTTC.

The chain recombines TRBV30 with TRBJ2-1; no clear D gene. Trimming pared 2 bases from V and 0 bases from J, leaving 8 bases between. Germline-derived CDR1 and CDR2 are GTSNPN and SVGIG (reference sequence). This CDR3 comprises 14 residues. Here the CDR3 DNA reads TGTGCCTGGAGTACCGAGTTCTCCTACAATGAGCAGTTCTTC. Amino acids: CAWSTEFSYNEQFF.

The V and J genes are TRBV24-1 and TRBJ2-7, with D perhaps given as TRBD1 or TRBD2 (6 bases each). CDR3 length: 13 amino acids. V lost 8 bases and J 7 bases, leaving 17 bases between the germline ends. Germline CDR1 reads KGHDR; CDR2 reads SFDVKD. The CDR3 sequence is CATTPRGLWEQYF. In DNA, the CDR3 is TGTGCCACCACTCCTCGGGGGCTCTGGGAGCAGTACTTC.

The chain recombines TRBV6-5 with TRBJ2-2, with 8 bases lining up with TRBD2. The CDR3 is 15 residues long. The germline V gene encodes CDR1 MNHEY and CDR2 SVGAGI. With V trimmed by 7 bases and J by 5 bases, 9 bases remained unmatched. Written as DNA, the CDR3 is TGTGCCAGCACCCACTCGGGGGGGCGAACCGGGGAGCTGTTTTTT. This codes for CASTHSGGRTGELFF.

On this clonotype itself: Germline and junction disagree at one end, which may indicate a read error. The rearrangement uses TRBV14 and TRBJ1-6; the D is unclear. This CDR3 is built from 13 residues. In germline, CDR1 is SGHDN, CDR2 FVKESK. The CDR3 sequence: CASGQDWGGTLHF. CDR3 DNA sequence: TGTGCCAGCGGCCAAGATTGGGGTGGGACCCTCCACTTT.

The V gene is TRBV19, the J gene TRBJ1-5, with TRBD1 identical over 8 bases. The CDR3 is 15 residues long. V was pared by 5 bases and J by 4 bases, with 7 bases of the junction left unmatched. Germline CDR1 reads LNHDA; CDR2 reads SQIVND (reference sequence). The CDR3 sequence: CASSAGQGPNQPQHF. In DNA, the CDR3 is TGTGCCAGTAGTGCTGGACAGGGCCCTAATCAGCCCCAGCATTTT.

The CDR3 loop is CASSSLNIQYF. CDR3 DNA: TGTGCCAGCAGCTCACTAAACATTCAGTACTTC. The genes are TRBV11-2 and TRBJ2-4; no definite D call. V gave up 4 bases and J gave up 6 bases, with 4 bases separating them. The CDR3 is 11 residues long. CDR1 is SGHAT, CDR2 FQNNGV, per germline.

CDR3 sequence (DNA): TGTGCCAGCAACCTCGGGTGGGGGAACACAGATACGCAGTATTTT. Its translation: CASNLGWGNTDTQYF. This chain joins TRBV2 and TRBJ2-3; either TRBD1 or TRBD2 may fit D (5 bases each). CDR1 and CDR2 from the germline V gene are SNHLY and FYNNEI. This CDR3 contains 15 residues. Trimming took 7 bases from V and 2 from J, leaving 16 bases between them.

Of note for this clonotype: The germline gene is not matched at one end of the junction; a read error may be the cause. J is TRBJ2-2 and V is TRBV5-1; D is undetermined. This CDR3 spans 18 amino acids. Germline V gives CDR1 SGHRS, CDR2 YFSETQ. The CDR3 coding sequence is TGCGCCAGCAGCTTGGTCCCTAAGGGCTGTGCGAACATCGGGGAGCTGTTTTTT. It yields the protein CASSLVPKGCANIGELFF.

This clonotype has a single count. Since the CDR3 does not end with the conserved phenylalanine or tryptophan, this likely comes from a read error. J is TRBJ1-5 and V is TRBV6-1; D is perhaps TRBD1 (6 bases). The CDR3 covers 16 residues. Per germline, CDR1 MNHNS and CDR2 SASEGT. CDR3: CASRMIQGGKNQPQHV. The DNA for the CDR3 is TGTGCCAGCAGGATGATACAGGGAGGGAAGAATCAACCCCAGCATGTG.

This clonotype has just a few counts. This chain connects TRBV24-1 to TRBJ2-3; tentatively, D is TRBD2 (5 bases). CDR3 length: 15 residues. V lost 7 bases to trimming and J lost 3 bases, with 16 bases between them. Per germline, CDR1 KGHDR and CDR2 SFDVKD. In DNA form, the CDR3 reads TGTGCCACCAGCAGCCCCCCTACGGGGACAGATACGCAGTATTTT. Its protein product is CATSSPPTGTDTQYF.

This clonotype was recorded at least ten times. The chain carries TRBV7-2 and TRBJ2-3; 11 bases fit TRBD2. V was clipped by 5 bases and J by 6 bases; unmatched bases: 10. CDR3 size: 16 residues. Germline assignment: CDR1 SGHTA and CDR2 FQGNSA. Here the CDR3 reads CASSQGVAGGPDTQYF. CDR3 in DNA: TGTGCCAGCAGCCAAGGAGTAGCGGGAGGGCCTGATACGCAGTATTTT. The full variable domain, its missing parts supplied by reference TRBV7-2 and TRBJ2-3, is GAGVSQSPSNKVTEKGKDVELRCDPISGHTALYWYRQSLGQGLEFLIYFQGNSAPDKSGLPSDRFSAERTGGSVSTLTIQRTQQEDSAVYLCASSQGVAGGPDTQYFGPGTRLTVL.

This clonotype came up many times. The J gene is TRBJ2-1, the V gene TRBV10-2; TRBD2 matches 11 bases. V trimming: 2 bases; J trimming: 7 bases; junction bases outside the gene matches: 1. This CDR3 is built from 14 residues. Germline CDR1 is WSHSY and CDR2 is SAAADI. As DNA, the CDR3 is TGCGCCAGCAGTGAGGTAGCGGGAGGGAATGAGCAGTTCTTC. The encoded protein is CASSEVAGGNEQFF.

By sample fraction, this clonotype is medium-sized (0.01 to 0.1%). J is TRBJ2-5 and V is TRBV2; 9 bases agree with TRBD2. Germline V gene data show CDR1 as SNHLY and CDR2 as FYNNEI. This CDR3 region has 15 residues. V was clipped by 6 bases and J by 5 bases; unmatched bases: 10. This CDR3 reads CASRPLAGRGETQYF. In DNA form, the CDR3 reads TGTGCCAGCAGGCCCCTAGCGGGGAGGGGTGAGACCCAGTACTTC. The variable domain in full, with the rest retrieved from reference TRBV2 and TRBJ2-5, is EPEVTQTPSHQVTQMGQEVILRCVPISNHLYFYWYRQILGQKVEFLVSFYNNEISEKSEIFDDQFSVERPDGSNFTLKIRSTKLEDSAMYFCASRPLAGRGETQYFGPGTRLLVL.

This sequence joins TRBV2 and TRBJ1-2, with D perhaps matching TRBD1 (5 bases). The V and J ends lost 6 bases and 0 bases respectively, with 11 bases between them. The length of the CDR3 is 14 residues. The germline gives CDR1 SNHLY, CDR2 FYNNEI. The chain's CDR3 is CASSGAVPNYGYTF. The CDR3 DNA reads as TGTGCCAGCAGCGGGGCAGTCCCTAACTATGGCTACACCTTC.

The J gene is TRBJ2-1, the V gene TRBV5-1, with 9 nucleotides matching TRBD2. V lost 6 bases and J lost 1; bases outside the gene matches: 5. There are 15 residues in the CDR3. Looked up from germline, CDR1 is SGHRS and CDR2 is YFSETQ. CDR3 sequence: CASTLAGLSYNEQFF. CDR3 DNA: TGCGCCAGCACACTAGCGGGTCTTTCCTACAATGAGCAGTTCTTC.

The V gene is TRBV7-2, the J gene TRBJ2-5; D is ambiguous. The CDR3 contains 12 residues. Deletions cut 1 base from V and 7 bases from J, with 7 bases between. The germline V gene encodes CDR1 SGHTA and CDR2 FQGNSA. The CDR3 reads CASSLVVGTQYF. The CDR3, as DNA: TGTGCCAGCAGCTTAGTGGTAGGGACCCAGTACTTC.

This chain connects TRBV29-1 to TRBJ2-4; 9 bases match TRBD1. The CDR3 loop spans 15 amino acids. V dropped 3 bases and J dropped 7; count of bases not matched to a gene: 10. Germline V gives CDR1 SQVTM, CDR2 ANQGSEA. CDR3 bases: TGCAGCGTTGAGATATGGGACAGGGCAAGGAACATTCAGTACTTC. Translating it yields CSVEIWDRARNIQYF.

CDR3 protein: CASSLLSGTAYNEQFF. The CDR3 DNA is TGTGCCAGCAGCCTCCTCTCCGGGACAGCTTACAATGAGCAGTTCTTC. This rearrangement joins TRBV5-6 to TRBJ2-1; TRBD1 aligns across 7 bases. The CDR3 extends over 16 amino acids. Per the germline V gene, CDR1 is SGHDT and CDR2 is YYEEEE. V shed 4 bases and J 4 bases; nucleotides not matched to a gene: 11.

In its sample, this clonotype was seen many times. This chain links TRBV4-1 with TRBJ2-5; 7 bases align to TRBD2. Trimming cost V 1 base and J 5 bases; bases outside gene matches: 4. There are 14 residues in the CDR3. Germline V CDR1 and CDR2: MGHRA, YSYEKL. The CDR3 here is CASSQGLARETQYF. The CDR3 coding sequence is TGCGCCAGCAGCCAAGGACTAGCCCGGGAGACCCAGTACTTC.

This clonotype showed up just a few times. J is TRBJ1-5 and V is TRBV11-2; tentative D call: TRBD1 (5 bases). The germline V and J ends were trimmed by 5 bases and 2 bases, with 7 bases remaining between them. Germline CDR1 reads SGHAT; CDR2 reads FQNNGV. This CDR3 has 13 residues. The CDR3 spells CASSAQGNQPQHF. The CDR3 DNA reads as TGTGCCAGCAGCGCACAGGGCAATCAGCCCCAGCATTTT.

This clonotype has at least ten counts. The chain links TRBV19 to TRBJ2-7, with a tentative D call TRBD1 (5 bases). The CDR3 sequence is 17 residues long. CDR1 LNHDA and CDR2 SQIVND come from the germline V gene (reference sequence). Trimming cost V 1 base and J 2 bases, with 18 bases left between them. CDR3 sequence (DNA): TGTGCCAGTAGTATAGGTAAAAGGATGGCAGGGACCTACGAGCAGTACTTC. This codes for CASSIGKRMAGTYEQYF.

V is TRBV4-3 and J is TRBJ1-2; no definite D call. With 0 bases removed from V and 4 bases from J, the gap between germline ends came to 9 bases. The CDR3 loop spans 14 amino acids. The germline CDR1 and CDR2 sequences are LGHNA and YSLEER. The CDR3: CASSQDAVGYGYTF. CDR3 in DNA: TGCGCCAGCAGCCAAGATGCGGTCGGCTATGGCTACACCTTC.

This clonotype was detected a few times. A read error may produce the germline difference seen at one junction end. The chain has TRBV3-1 and TRBJ2-7; D is perhaps TRBD1 or TRBD2 (6 bases each). CDR1 and CDR2 (germline): LGHDT, YNNKEL (reference sequence). The CDR3 contains 15 residues. The CDR3 sequence is CASSQRGGGAYGQYF. The CDR3 nucleotides read TGCGCCAGCAGCCAACGAGGAGGGGGAGCCTACGGGCAGTACTTC.

This chain joins TRBV6-5 and TRBJ2-3; 10 positions agree with TRBD2. Trimming removed 6 bases from V and 5 bases from J; junction bases left unmatched: 11. Germline V gene lookup returns CDR1 MNHEY and CDR2 SVGAGI. CDR3 size: 16 residues. The CDR3 protein is CASSLSGTSEGDTQYF. CDR3 in DNA: TGTGCCAGCAGCCTCTCCGGGACTAGCGAGGGAGATACGCAGTATTTT.

On this clonotype itself: A read error may explain this, as a much larger clone is one base away. Since no conserved phenylalanine or tryptophan closes the CDR3, a read error is the likely cause. J is TRBJ2-1 and V is TRBV6-2 or TRBV6-3; possible D gene TRBD2, 5 bases. Per the germline V gene, CDR1 is MNHEY and CDR2 is SVGEGT. This CDR3 is built from 15 residues. CDR3 nucleotide sequence: TGTGCCAGCAGTCACTCGGGTCGGGGTGGGAATGAGCAGTTCTGC. Its translation: CASSHSGRGGNEQFC.

This clonotype was detected ten times or more. The chain joins TRBV7-9 to TRBJ2-7; D not resolved. The ends were cut back, 5 bases at V and 5 bases at J, with 10 bases in the middle. In germline, CDR1 is SEHNR, CDR2 FQNEAQ (reference sequence). The length of the CDR3 is 12 residues. CDR3 sequence (DNA): TGTGCCAGCAGCCCAAGATCGGACGAGCAGTACTTC. Translated: CASSPRSDEQYF.

The V gene is TRBV5-1, the J gene TRBJ2-7; D may correspond to TRBD1 or TRBD2 (7 bases each). Germline V lookup: CDR1 SGHRS, CDR2 YFSETQ. The ends were cut back, 2 bases at V and 2 bases at J, with 23 bases in the middle. This CDR3 comprises 18 residues. As DNA, the CDR3 is TGCGCCAGCAGCTTCGGGGGGACAGTAAGGACACGACCCTACGAGCAGTACTTC. It codes for CASSFGGTVRTRPYEQYF.

V gene TRBV10-3 combines with J gene TRBJ1-2, with 12 bases lining up with TRBD1. The junction had 12 bases not matched to a gene; V was cut back by 7 bases and J by 6 bases. The CDR3 is 16 amino acids. Germline-derived CDR1 and CDR2 are ENHRY and SYGVKD. The CDR3 sequence is CAIKWAGTGGKDGYTF. The CDR3 nucleotides are TGTGCCATCAAATGGGCCGGGACAGGGGGCAAGGATGGCTACACCTTC.

The chain couples TRBV11-2 to TRBJ2-3; 11 bases fit TRBD2. The CDR3 loop spans 15 amino acids. CDR1 SGHAT and CDR2 FQNNGV come from the germline V gene. J was trimmed by 7 bases and V by 5 bases; bases with no gene match: 8. CDR3 amino acids: CASSLVAGGPYTQYF. The CDR3 nucleotides read TGTGCCAGCAGCCTCGTAGCGGGAGGGCCTTATACGCAGTATTTT.

This clonotype was counted at least ten times. The chain uses TRBV5-4 and TRBJ2-7; 13 positions match TRBD2. This CDR3 is built from 16 residues. V shed 0 bases, J shed 6 bases, and the junction held 6 bases outside the gene matches. CDR1 SGHNT and CDR2 YYREEE come from the germline V gene (reference sequence). The CDR3 loop is CASSLGTSGRTGEQYF. CDR3 DNA sequence: TGTGCCAGCAGCTTGGGGACTAGCGGGAGAACGGGCGAGCAGTACTTC. The entire variable domain, with the rest obtained from reference TRBV5-4 and TRBJ2-7, is as follows: ETGVTQSPTHLIKTRGQQVTLRCSSQSGHNTVSWYQQALGQGPQFIFQYYREEENGRGNFPPRFSGLQFPNYSSELNVNALELDDSALYLCASSLGTSGRTGEQYFGPGTRLTVT.

This clonotype was detected a few times. A read error may explain this, as a much larger clone is one base away. The chain combines TRBV20-1 with TRBJ1-5; the D is unclear. Trimming removed 4 bases at V and 6 bases at J, with 19 bases between. The CDR3 has 15 residues. CDR1 DFQATT and CDR2 SNEGSKA come from the germline V gene (reference sequence). DNA for the CDR3: TGCAGTGCTAAGCCCCGGCCTCGAGGCACTCAGCCCCAGCATTTT. It encodes CSAKPRPRGTQPQHF.